This is a list of T cell receptor beta chains from one sample in a study of glioma-infiltrating T cells. TCRdb independently ran MiXCR on the multiplex PCR reads; one entry per CDR3 protein. Of tens of thousands of distinct CDR3 sequences in the sample, 23% are singletons; the top ten hold approximately 7%. The specimen was glioma tissue, nonneoplastic brain tissue, or PBMCs (not recorded which). The source of these receptors is a human donor with low-grade glioma or glioblastoma, undergoing nonglioma brain surgery, or in good health (not recorded which). Both conserved end residues are part of each CDR3. The D gene is left open where the match is weak. Expanded clones get a size class; other rows say once, few or many, or leave the size out.

j_call clone_size cdr3_length d_call v_call cdr3_aa cdr3_nt
TRBJ2-2 few 16 . TRBV5-5 CASSLGRARNTGELFF TGTGCCAGCAGCTTGGGTCGCGCGAGGAACACCGGGGAGCTGTTTTTT
TRBJ2-1 few 16 TRBD2 TRBV5-4 CASSLRLAGLYNEQFF TGTGCCAGCAGCTTAAGACTAGCGGGGCTGTACAATGAGCAGTTCTTC
TRBJ2-7 many 12 . TRBV12-3/TRBV12-4 CASSRQSIGQYF TGTGCCAGCAGTCGACAGTCGATCGGGCAGTACTTC
TRBJ2-1 many 15 TRBD2 TRBV20-1 CSARDPLAGTNEQFF TGCAGTGCTAGAGATCCCCTAGCGGGAACGAATGAGCAGTTCTTC
TRBJ2-3 many 13 TRBD1 TRBV29-1 CSLADRGADTQYF TGCAGCCTCGCCGACAGGGGAGCAGATACGCAGTATTTT
TRBJ2-7 few 17 TRBD2 TRBV18 CASSLLASGTSSYEQYF TGTGCCAGTTCCTTACTGGCTAGCGGGACGAGCTCCTACGAGCAGTACTTC
TRBJ2-6 . 19 . TRBV19 CASTIGRRGCLTGANVLTF TGTGCCAGTACCATAGGCCGCAGGGGCTGTTTGACTGGGGCCAACGTCCTGACTTTC
TRBJ2-3 many 15 . TRBV5-1 CASSVEALPPDTQYF TGCGCCAGCAGCGTAGAGGCGTTGCCCCCTGATACGCAGTATTTT
TRBJ1-5 . 14 . TRBV12-3/TRBV12-4 CASSIWDSNQPQHF TGTGCCAGCAGTATCTGGGACTCCAATCAGCCCCAGCATTTT
TRBJ2-1 many 14 TRBD1 TRBV3-1 CASSRRQGGNEQFF TGTGCCAGCAGCCGGAGACAGGGTGGAAATGAGCAGTTCTTC
TRBJ2-7 . 16 . TRBV7-8 CASSLVYTGSSYEQYF TGTGCCAGCAGCTTAGTTTATACGGGGAGCTCCTACGAGCAGTACTTC
TRBJ1-1 many 15 TRBD1 TRBV28 CASSSTGGVSTEAFF TGTGCCAGCAGTTCGACAGGGGGCGTTAGCACTGAAGCTTTCTTT
TRBJ1-5 many 16 . TRBV18 CASSPRIADTNQPQHF TGTGCCAGCTCACCACGAATAGCGGACACCAATCAGCCCCAGCATTTT
TRBJ1-1 many 10 . TRBV20-1 CSASYTEAFF TGCAGTGCTAGTTACACTGAAGCTTTCTTT
TRBJ1-3 . 13 TRBD1 TRBV12-3/TRBV12-4 CANTGDLRDTIYF TGTGCCAATACAGGGGATCTAAGGGACACCATATATTTT
TRBJ2-3 . 14 . TRBV7-2 CASSLSLGADTQYF TGTGCCAGCAGCTTATCTTTGGGGGCAGATACGCAGTATTTT
TRBJ2-7 many 14 . TRBV3-1 CASSQGHRGYEQYF TGTGCCAGCAGCCAAGGTCATCGGGGATACGAGCAGTACTTC
TRBJ2-1 many 17 . TRBV10-1 CASSGTTGLSSYNEQFF TGCGCCAGCAGTGGCACCACGGGACTCAGCTCCTACAATGAGCAGTTCTTC
TRBJ2-1 many 15 . TRBV4-2 CASSSRDATSDEQFF TGTGCCAGCAGCTCACGGGACGCTACGTCGGATGAGCAGTTCTTC
TRBJ2-7 many 11 . TRBV2 CASGREYEQYF TGTGCCAGCGGCAGAGAGTACGAGCAGTACTTC
TRBJ1-2 many 16 . TRBV28 CASSLYRSGGVYGYTF TGTGCCAGCAGTTTATATCGGTCCGGGGGTGTCTATGGCTACACCTTC
TRBJ1-1 few 16 TRBD1 TRBV5-6 CASSLAGQGLLSEAFF TGTGCCAGCAGCTTGGCCGGACAGGGACTTCTATCTGAAGCTTTCTTT
TRBJ2-3 few 15 . TRBV11-2 CASSLGTINTDTQYF TGTGCCAGCAGCTTAGGAACCATAAACACAGATACGCAGTATTTT
TRBJ1-1 many 13 TRBD1 TRBV14 CASSQDPGQQAFF TGTGCCAGCAGCCAAGATCCGGGACAGCAAGCTTTCTTT
TRBJ1-2 few 16 . TRBV5-1 CASSLEGTGLIYGYTF TGCGCCAGCAGCTTGGAGGGTACGGGGCTCATCTATGGCTACACCTTC
TRBJ2-5 few 15 TRBD1 TRBV11-2 CASSPWTGNQETQYF TGTGCCAGCAGCCCTTGGACAGGGAACCAAGAGACCCAGTACTTC
TRBJ2-7 many 15 TRBD2 TRBV27 CASSKLAGVGYEQYF TGTGCCAGCAGTAAACTAGCGGGAGTTGGCTACGAGCAGTACTTC
TRBJ1-5 . 15 TRBD1 TRBV7-2 CASSLAGQSNQPQHF TGCGCCAGCAGCTTGGCGGGACAGAGCAATCAGCCCCAGCATTTT
TRBJ2-7 many 14 TRBD2 TRBV11-1 CASSWTSGNSEQYF TGTGCCAGCAGCTGGACTAGCGGGAATAGCGAGCAGTACTTC
TRBJ2-3 . 15 TRBD2 TRBV10-3 CAISSSGGAKDTQYF TGTGCCATCAGCAGTAGCGGGGGGGCCAAAGATACGCAGTATTTT
TRBJ1-1 few 15 TRBD1 TRBV3-1 CASSQVPPGGTEAFF TGTGCCAGCAGCCAAGTACCCCCAGGGGGCACTGAAGCTTTCTTT
TRBJ1-1 many 13 . TRBV29-1 CSSEMYRNTEAFF TGCAGCTCCGAAATGTACAGGAACACTGAAGCTTTCTTT
TRBJ2-3 . 15 TRBD2 TRBV11-2 CANSLSASGGNTQYF TGTGCCAACAGCTTGTCGGCTAGCGGGGGGAATACGCAGTATTTT
TRBJ1-6 many 14 . TRBV10-3 CAMGTGTNNSPLHF TGTGCCATGGGAACAGGGACTAATAATTCACCCCTCCACTTT
TRBJ1-5 many 14 . TRBV2 CASGHPRSNQPQHF TGTGCCAGCGGACACCCACGGAGCAATCAGCCCCAGCATTTT
TRBJ2-1 . 16 TRBD2 TRBV12-3/TRBV12-4 CASSLTSGSTYNEQFF TGTGCCAGCAGTTTGACTAGCGGGAGTACCTACAATGAGCAGTTCTTC
TRBJ2-2 many 16 . TRBV6-1 CASKSIEGINTGELFF TGTGCCAGCAAGAGTATCGAGGGAATAAACACCGGGGAGCTGTTTTTT
TRBJ2-1 many 15 . TRBV7-2 CASSLVTVVADEQFF TGTGCCAGCAGCTTAGTAACGGTAGTGGCGGATGAGCAGTTCTTC
TRBJ2-5 few 14 . TRBV7-9 CASSFQGGEETQYF TGTGCCAGCAGCTTCCAGGGAGGAGAAGAGACCCAGTACTTC
TRBJ2-3 many 16 TRBD2 TRBV20-1 CSARELAGPNTDTQYF TGCAGTGCTAGAGAACTAGCGGGACCCAACACAGATACGCAGTATTTT